Each of the 4 T cell receptor beta chains below was sequenced from the same sample in a study of CD8+ T cells in alopecia areata. Following RNA extraction, reverse transcription yielded cDNA that acted as the sequencing template. Method: immunoSEQ multiplex PCR; TCRdb's copy keeps in-frame clones and lacks some. The sample lists 95,000 to 110,000 clones, around 60% occurring once. Material: CD4+ T cells sorted from blood. The source is a human donor in good health.

The chain carries TRBV29-1 and TRBJ2-7; tentatively, D is TRBD2 (6 bases). The J call could be wrong; TRBJ2-5 is a better fit for the DNA end. The CDR3 extends over 12 amino acids. The V gene's germline CDR1 is SQVTM and CDR2 ANQGSEA. This CDR3 reads CSGEVVGKTQYF. The CDR3 bases are TGCAGCGGGGAGGTGGTCGGAAAGACCCAGTACTTC.

This chain joins TRBV2 and TRBJ1-5; TRBD1 is a possible D gene (5 bases). V lost 2 bases and J 6 bases, leaving 14 bases between the germline ends. The germline gives CDR1 SNHLY, CDR2 FYNNEI. This CDR3 has 15 amino acids. CDR3 nucleotides: TGTGCCAGCAGTGAATGGGGCCAGGGCTCTCAGCCCCAGCATTTT. It is translated as CASSEWGQGSQPQHF.

This chain connects TRBV9 to TRBJ1-1; unclear D gene. The V gene's germline CDR1 is SGDLS and CDR2 YYNGEE. The V and J ends lost 2 bases and 0 bases respectively, with 8 bases between them. The length of the CDR3 is 14 residues. The CDR3 DNA reads as TGTGCCAGCAGCGTTACGGATTTGAACACTGAAGCTTTCTTT. It encodes CASSVTDLNTEAFF.

The CDR3 protein is CASSLRPDPAYEQYF. Here the CDR3 DNA reads TGTGCCAGCAGCTTAAGGCCGGACCCAGCCTACGAGCAGTACTTC. The rearrangement links TRBV7-2 to TRBJ2-7, with D unclear. This CDR3 is built from 15 residues. Germline V gene data show CDR1 as SGHTA and CDR2 as FQGNSA. Trimming took off 2 bases at V and 2 bases at J, with 13 bases between the two ends.